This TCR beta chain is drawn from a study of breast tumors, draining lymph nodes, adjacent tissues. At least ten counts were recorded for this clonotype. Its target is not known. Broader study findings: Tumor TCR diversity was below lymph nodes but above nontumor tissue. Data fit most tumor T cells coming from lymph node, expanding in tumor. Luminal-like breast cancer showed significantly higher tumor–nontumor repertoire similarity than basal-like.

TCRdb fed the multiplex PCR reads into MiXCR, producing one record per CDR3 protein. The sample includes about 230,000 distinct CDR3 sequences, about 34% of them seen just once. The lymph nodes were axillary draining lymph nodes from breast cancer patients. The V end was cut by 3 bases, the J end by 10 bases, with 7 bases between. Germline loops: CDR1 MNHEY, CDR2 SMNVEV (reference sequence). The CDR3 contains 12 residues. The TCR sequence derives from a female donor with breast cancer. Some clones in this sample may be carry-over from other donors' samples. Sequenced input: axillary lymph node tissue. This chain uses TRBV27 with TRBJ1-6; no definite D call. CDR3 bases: TGTGCCAGCAGTTTCCGCGGCTCACCCCTCCACTTT. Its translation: CASSFRGSPLHF.